A selection of T cell receptor beta chains follows, all from one sample in a study of CD8 T cells in cerebrospinal fluid in Alzheimer's disease. TCRdb re-called the 10x single-cell sequencing reads, yielding one record per CDR3 amino acid sequence without DNA. In total, the table holds nearly 1,500 distinct CDR3 sequences. Source material: cerebrospinal fluid. These receptor sequences come from a human donor with Alzheimer's disease. The CDR3 runs from the conserved cysteine through the conserved F or W. Where a row states a size, it is once, few, many or the class of an expanded clone; other rows omit it.

v_call,j_call,clone_size,cdr3_aa
TRBV20-1,TRBJ2-5,medium-sized,CSAIMKPGQGETQYF
TRBV18,TRBJ2-3,-,CASSPSWDLALTDTQYF
TRBV6-5,TRBJ2-7,medium-sized,CASSRGPSSGGKYEQYF
TRBV1,TRBJ2-5,-,CTSSQIPVTGGGCQETQYF
TRBV30,TRBJ2-2,medium-sized,CAWMNRRVDSGELFF
TRBV19,TRBJ1-1,-,CASSGGGRPNTEAFF
TRBV2,TRBJ2-3,medium-sized,CASSAPGLADPKDTQYF
TRBV2,TRBJ2-3,medium-sized,CASSPGTSGGLDTQYF
TRBV12-3/TRBV12-4,TRBJ2-7,large,CASSLALYEQYF
TRBV27,TRBJ1-4,medium-sized,CASKPGTVTNEKLFF
TRBV7-8,TRBJ2-7,medium-sized,CASSSPLGGGRNEQYF
TRBV6-6,TRBJ2-6,medium-sized,CASSPDSSSSGANVLTF
TRBV11-3,TRBJ1-1,medium-sized,CASSPRSLQDTEAFF
TRBV13,TRBJ2-1,medium-sized,CASSALAGGSYNEQFF
TRBV2,TRBJ2-1,medium-sized,CASSVFGGPLSEQFF
TRBV6-1,TRBJ2-2,medium-sized,CASLTLFEVPGELFF